Shown below are 20 T cell receptor beta chains from a single sample sequenced in a study of chemoradiotherapy in HPV16-positive cancers. Data came from immunoSEQ multiplex PCR; TCRdb stores just in-frame clones and leaves some out. Of about 8,800 clones in the sample, roughly 71% were seen once. The specimen was tumor tissue, collected from a patient who underwent chemoradiotherapy. These receptors were collected from a human donor with HPV-associated anogenital cancer.

The rearrangement joins TRBV29-1 to TRBJ2-1, with D possibly being TRBD2 (5 bases). Germline V gene lookup returns CDR1 SQVTM and CDR2 ANQGSEA. V was clipped by 4 bases and J by 5 bases, with 6 bases between them. The CDR3 extends over 11 amino acids. The CDR3 DNA is TGCAGCGTTGTCGGGGACAATGAGCAGTTCTTC. It encodes CSVVGDNEQFF.

V is TRBV15 and J is TRBJ2-7; D may correspond to TRBD1 or TRBD2 (6 bases each). Trimming shortened V by 3 bases and J by 1 base, and 10 bases separated the two germline ends. This CDR3 has 14 amino acids. CDR1 and CDR2 from the germline V gene are LNHNV and YYDKDF (reference sequence). CDR3 nucleotides: TGTGCCACCAGCAGGGAGGGGGGATCCTACGAGCAGTACTTC. Protein product: CATSREGGSYEQYF.

The V call is TRBV27, the J call TRBJ2-7; TRBD1 is a possible D gene (6 bases). This CDR3 has 15 amino acids. The germline gives CDR1 MNHEY, CDR2 SMNVEV (reference sequence). V was pared by 5 bases and J by 4 bases, with 18 bases between. The CDR3 region is CASSVGGIRLYEQYF. The CDR3 DNA reads TGTGCCAGCAGTGTTGGGGGCATCCGGTTGTACGAGCAGTACTTC.

This chain uses TRBV6-4 with TRBJ2-2; TRBD2 is a possible D gene (5 bases). The CDR3 runs 14 residues. V shed 4 bases and J shed 3 bases, with 9 bases lying between them. Germline V lookup: CDR1 MRHNA, CDR2 SNTAGT. The CDR3 protein is CASSVKGDTGELFF. The CDR3 bases are TGTGCCAGCAGTGTGAAGGGAGACACCGGGGAGCTGTTTTTT.

This chain links TRBV30 with TRBJ1-3; D unresolved. Germline CDR1 GTSNPN, CDR2 SVGIG (reference sequence). V gave up 4 bases and J gave up 1 base, with 5 bases separating them. CDR3 length equals 12 residues. In nucleotides, the CDR3 is TGTGCCTGGAAAAGATCTGGAAACACCATATATTTT. Translating gives CAWKRSGNTIYF. Filled out from reference TRBV30 and TRBJ1-3, the complete variable domain reads SQTIHQWPATLVQPVGSPLSLECTVEGTSNPNLYWYRQAAGRGLQLLFYSVGIGQISSEVPQNLSASRPQDRQFILSSKKLLLSDSGFYLCAWKRSGNTIYFGEGSWLTVV.

This clone was detected a few times. J is TRBJ2-3 and V is TRBV10-3; D might be TRBD1 (5 bases). The V end was cut by 3 bases, the J end by 4 bases, with 5 bases between. Germline V gene sequence: CDR1 ENHRY, CDR2 SYGVKD. CDR3 length: 12 amino acids. The CDR3 loop reads CAISEGADTQYF. CDR3 nucleotide sequence: TGTGCCATCAGTGAAGGGGCAGATACGCAGTATTTT.

This chain joins TRBV5-6 and TRBJ2-7; 11 bases line up with TRBD1. The germline gives CDR1 SGHDT, CDR2 YYEEEE. CDR3 length equals 14 residues. V lost 3 bases, J lost 5 bases, and 4 bases stayed unmatched. CDR3 protein: CASSWDRGINEQYF. Written as DNA, the CDR3 is TGTGCCAGCAGCTGGGACAGGGGGATAAACGAGCAGTACTTC.

This chain connects TRBV5-1 to TRBJ2-5, with no clear D. CDR3 length: 13 amino acids. The germline CDR1 and CDR2 sequences are SGHRS and YFSETQ. The V and J ends lost 0 bases and 7 bases respectively, with 10 bases between them. The chain's CDR3 is CASSLGLTGTQYF. The CDR3 DNA reads as TGCGCCAGCAGCTTGGGCCTCACCGGGACCCAGTACTTC. Complete variable domain (other parts from reference TRBV5-1 and TRBJ2-5): KAGVTQTPRYLIKTRGQQVTLSCSPISGHRSVSWYQQTPGQGLQFLFEYFSETQRNKGNFPGRFSGRQFSNSRSEMNVSTLELGDSALYLCASSLGLTGTQYFGPGTRLLVL.

Only one count was recorded for this clone. V gene TRBV30 combines with J gene TRBJ2-2, with TRBD1 identical over 9 bases. The CDR3 has 13 amino acids. Germline V gene sequence: CDR1 GTSNPN, CDR2 SVGIG (reference sequence). V dropped 1 base and J dropped 6; count of bases not matched to a gene: 0. DNA of the CDR3: TGTGCCTGGAGTGGACAGGGGGCCGGGGAGCTGTTTTTT. Its translation is CAWSGQGAGELFF.

This clone was recorded a few times. The chain has TRBV30 and TRBJ1-4; 8 bases line up with TRBD1. The junction had 8 bases not matched to a gene; V was cut back by 6 bases and J by 8 bases. The germline V gene has CDR1 GTSNPN and CDR2 SVGIG (reference sequence). The CDR3 has 13 amino acids. CDR3: CACNGQGGEKLFF. The CDR3 coding sequence is TGTGCCTGCAATGGACAGGGAGGCGAAAAACTGTTTTTT.

V is TRBV28 and J is TRBJ1-3; D is unclear. V was pared by 10 bases and J by 0 bases, with 10 bases between. Germline V lookup: CDR1 MDHEN, CDR2 SYDVKM. CDR3 length equals 13 residues. The CDR3 protein is CATSRTSGNTIYF. CDR3 nucleotide sequence: TGTGCCACCTCGAGAACCTCTGGAAACACCATATATTTT.

The rearrangement uses TRBV28 and TRBJ1-1, with 7 bases aligning to TRBD1. The CDR3 is 16 residues long. V trimming: 7 bases; J trimming: 5 bases; junction bases outside the gene matches: 16. The germline V gene encodes CDR1 MDHEN and CDR2 SYDVKM. In DNA form, the CDR3 reads TGTGCCAGCACCCTTTTCGGGGGTAACAGGGGAACTGAAGCTTTCTTT. This gives the protein CASTLFGGNRGTEAFF.

The rearrangement uses TRBV28 and TRBJ2-3; D uncertain. V gave up 3 bases and J gave up 1 base, with 8 bases separating them. CDR3 length equals 14 residues. Germline values: CDR1 MDHEN, CDR2 SYDVKM. CDR3 protein: CASSFLAGTDTQYF. Here the CDR3 DNA reads TGTGCCAGCAGTTTCTTGGCGGGCACAGATACGCAGTATTTT.

The chain couples TRBV2 to TRBJ2-4; D gene unclear. The CDR3 is 14 amino acids. Per the germline V gene, CDR1 is SNHLY and CDR2 is FYNNEI. Trimming took off 7 bases at V and 1 base at J, with 11 bases between the two ends. The CDR3, as DNA: TGTGCCAGCACCCCAAGCTACGCCAAAAACATTCAGTACTTC. It specifies CASTPSYAKNIQYF.

The chain carries TRBV5-1 and TRBJ1-1; D is ambiguous. V lost 4 bases to trimming and J lost 1 base, with 11 bases between them. The CDR3 sequence is 14 residues long. The germline V gene encodes CDR1 SGHRS and CDR2 YFSETQ. CDR3 protein: CASSQRAENTEAFF. CDR3 coding DNA: TGCGCCAGCAGCCAGAGGGCTGAGAACACTGAAGCTTTCTTT.

This sequence joins TRBV18 and TRBJ1-2, with D hard to call. The V gene lost 3 bases and the J gene lost 4 bases, with 12 bases spanning the gap. Germline assignment: CDR1 KGHSH and CDR2 LQKENI. This CDR3 is built from 14 residues. CDR3 bases: TGTGCCAGCTCACCGGGGAGGACTATCTATGGCTACACCTTC. This encodes CASSPGRTIYGYTF.

CDR3 protein: CASSENLGEQFF. The CDR3 nucleotides are TGTGCCAGCAGTGAAAACCTGGGTGAGCAGTTCTTC. The chain carries TRBV2 and TRBJ2-1; unclear D gene. Germline lookup yields CDR1 SNHLY and CDR2 FYNNEI. The CDR3 length is 12 residues. Trimming left V 2 bases short and J 9 bases short, with 8 bases between.

This chain uses TRBV5-4 with TRBJ2-1; 7 bases fit TRBD2. In germline, CDR1 is SGHNT, CDR2 YYREEE (reference sequence). Trimming removed 2 bases from V and 8 bases from J; junction bases left unmatched: 7. CDR3 size: 14 residues. CDR3 amino acids: CASSFGRAWDEQFF. CDR3 nucleotides: TGTGCCAGCAGCTTTGGGAGGGCATGGGATGAGCAGTTCTTC.

The CDR3 loop reads CASSVEGSGGFGTQYF. CDR3 nucleotide sequence: TGTGCCAGCAGCGTAGAGGGTAGCGGGGGGTTCGGGACCCAGTACTTC. The V gene is TRBV9, the J gene TRBJ2-5, with 10 bases identical to TRBD2. The CDR3 totals 16 residues. Germline V gives CDR1 SGDLS, CDR2 YYNGEE. V was clipped by 0 bases and J by 7 bases; unmatched bases: 9.

The chain combines TRBV27 with TRBJ2-5; either TRBD1 or TRBD2 may fit D (5 bases each). CDR3 length: 15 amino acids. Deletions cut 0 bases from V and 5 bases from J, with 13 bases between. CDR1 is MNHEY and CDR2 is SMNVEV in the germline V gene (reference sequence). The CDR3 sequence is CASSLSGLGDETQYF. DNA for the CDR3: TGTGCCAGCAGTTTATCGGGGTTGGGGGATGAGACCCAGTACTTC.